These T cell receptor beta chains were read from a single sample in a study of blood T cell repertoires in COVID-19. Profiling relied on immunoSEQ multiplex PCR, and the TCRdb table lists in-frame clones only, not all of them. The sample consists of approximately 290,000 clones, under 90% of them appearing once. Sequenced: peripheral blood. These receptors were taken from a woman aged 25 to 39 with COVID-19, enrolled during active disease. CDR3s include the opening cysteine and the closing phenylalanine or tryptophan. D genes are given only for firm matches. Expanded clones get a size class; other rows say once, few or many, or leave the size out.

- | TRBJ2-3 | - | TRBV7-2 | TGTGCCAGCAGCTCAGGGGCCAGAAGCACAGATACGCAGTATTTT | CASSSGARSTDTQYF
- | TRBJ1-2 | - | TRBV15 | TGTGCCACCAGCAGAGATGGCGGGACCTATGGCTACACCTTC | CATSRDGGTYGYTF
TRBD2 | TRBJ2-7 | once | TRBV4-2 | TGTGCCAGCAGCCAAAGCGGGGAGTCTTCCTACGAGCAGTACTTC | CASSQSGESSYEQYF
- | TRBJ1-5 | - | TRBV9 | TGTGCCAGCAGCGAGACAGGTGGCAATCAGCCCCAGCATTTT | CASSETGGNQPQHF
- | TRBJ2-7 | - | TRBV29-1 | TGCAGCGTTGCCGTCCCCGGGGAATACGAGCAGTACTTC | CSVAVPGEYEQYF
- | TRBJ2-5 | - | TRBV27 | TGTGCCAGCAGCAAGGGGGTTTACCAAGAGACCCAGTACTTC | CASSKGVYQETQYF
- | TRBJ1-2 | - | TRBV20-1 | TGCAGTGCTAGTGCCCAGGGGAATCGATATGGCTACACCTTC | CSASAQGNRYGYTF
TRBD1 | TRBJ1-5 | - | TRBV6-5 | TGTGCCAGCAGACGACAGGGTCGCAATCAGCCCCAGCATTTT | CASRRQGRNQPQHF
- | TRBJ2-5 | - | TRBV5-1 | TGCGCCAGCAGCTTGGCCGGACAACAAGAGACCCAGTACTTC | CASSLAGQQETQYF
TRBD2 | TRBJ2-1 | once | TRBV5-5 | TGTGCCAGCAGCCGAGCGGGGGAGATGTACAATGAGCAGTTCTTC | CASSRAGEMYNEQFF
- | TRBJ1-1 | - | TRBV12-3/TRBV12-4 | TGTGCCAGCAGTTTTGCAGAAAACACTGAAGCTTTCTTT | CASSFAENTEAFF
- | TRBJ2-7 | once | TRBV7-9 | TGTGCCAGCAGCTTTAGAGACAGTGCCTACGAGCAGTACTTC | CASSFRDSAYEQYF
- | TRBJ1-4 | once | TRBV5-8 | TGTGCCAGCAGTTGGGACATAGGTGATGAAGGTGAAAAACTGTTTTTT | CASSWDIGDEGEKLFF